Listed here are 32 T cell receptor beta chains from one sample, sequenced in a study of Graves' ophthalmopathy and Graves' hyperthyroidism. For repertoire sequencing, the TCR beta CDR3 regions were amplified from RNA transcripts. After a first-round RT-PCR with HTBI primers, a second-round multiplex PCR was run. One entry per CDR3 protein results from TCRdb running MiXCR on the multiplex PCR reads. This sample has approximately 1.2 million distinct CDR3 sequences, with roughly two fifths found just once. The sequenced material came from peripheral blood or thyroid tissue (not recorded which). Source of these receptors: an adult man with Graves' hyperthyroidism.

Comment on this clonotype: A much larger clone sits a single nucleotide away, making a read error possible. This chain uses TRBV20-1 with TRBJ2-5; tentative D call: TRBD1 (5 bases). V was trimmed by 4 bases and J by 1 base, leaving 13 bases between them. There are 14 residues in the CDR3. Germline CDR1 and CDR2: DFQATT and SNEGSKA (reference sequence). The CDR3 DNA reads as TGCAGTGCTAAATGGCGGACACTCCAAGAGACCCAGTACTTC. It encodes CSAKWRTLQETQYF.

The chain is built from TRBV7-2 and TRBJ2-7; D remains unclear. The germline V gene encodes CDR1 SGHTA and CDR2 FQGNSA. V lost 6 bases, J lost 5 bases, and 14 bases lay in between. The CDR3 covers 13 residues. As DNA, the CDR3 is TGTGCCAGCAGTTTGGACCAGTCCCACGAGCAGTACTTC. Its protein is CASSLDQSHEQYF.

The chain combines TRBV7-3 with TRBJ1-2; D call uncertain. V shed 1 base and J shed 0 bases, with 9 bases lying between them. The length of the CDR3 is 15 residues. The V gene's germline CDR1 is SGHTA and CDR2 FQGTGA. Here the CDR3 reads CASSLRRSTNYGYTF. CDR3 nucleotides: TGTGCCAGCAGCTTAAGGCGAAGTACTAACTATGGCTACACCTTC.

Details on this clonotype: A clone one base away is much larger, so this may be a read error. The J gene is TRBJ1-2, the V gene TRBV7-8; D may be TRBD1 (5 bases). V gave up 3 bases and J gave up 7 bases, with 15 bases separating them. In germline, CDR1 is SGHVS, CDR2 FQNEAQ. The CDR3 length is 14 residues. Written as DNA, the CDR3 is TGTGCCAGCAGCTTCAAGAATCAGGGTTCTGGCTACACCTTC. It specifies CASSFKNQGSGYTF.

There are many counts of this clonotype. The gene calls are TRBV25-1 and TRBJ2-2; D may match TRBD1 or TRBD2 (5 bases each). Germline loops: CDR1 MGHDK, CDR2 SYGVNS. The CDR3 runs to 17 residues. The V gene lost 3 bases and the J gene lost 0 bases, with 14 bases spanning the gap. CDR3 DNA sequence: TGTGCCAGCAGTGATCCTCGACGGGGACCGAACACCGGGGAGCTGTTTTTT. This sequence encodes CASSDPRRGPNTGELFF. The full variable domain, with the rest looked up from reference TRBV25-1 and TRBJ2-2, is EADIYQTPRYLVIGTGKKITLECSQTMGHDKMYWYQQDPGMELHLIHYSYGVNSTEKGDLSSESTVSRIRTEHFPLTLESARPSHTSQYLCASSDPRRGPNTGELFFGEGSRLTVL.

At least ten counts were recorded for this clonotype. The chain joins TRBV12-3 or TRBV12-4 to TRBJ1-5; D is unclear. V was clipped by 5 bases and J by 10 bases, with 12 bases between them. The CDR3 runs 12 residues. Here the CDR3 reads CASSPRSGPQHF. In DNA form, the CDR3 reads TGTGCCAGCAGTCCTCGGTCAGGTCCCCAGCATTTT.

The chain joins TRBV7-8 to TRBJ2-7; D is possibly TRBD1 (7 bases). V was cut by 0 bases and J by 0 bases, with 21 bases left in between. This CDR3 comprises 19 residues. Germline CDR1 is SGHVS and CDR2 is FQNEAQ. This CDR3 reads CASSLAWRGRKDSSYEQYF. In DNA, the CDR3 is TGTGCCAGCAGCTTAGCGTGGAGGGGGCGGAAAGATTCCTCCTACGAGCAGTACTTC.

This chain uses TRBV2 with TRBJ1-1, with D possibly being TRBD1 (5 bases). Germline CDR1 and CDR2: SNHLY and FYNNEI. The CDR3 covers 13 residues. Deletions cut 10 bases from V and 5 bases from J, with 17 bases between. In DNA, the CDR3 is TGTGCCACCACAGCGCCCGGGGCGACTGAAGCTTTCTTT. As protein: CATTAPGATEAFF.

This clonotype was counted between two and nine times. The CDR3, as DNA: TGTGCCAGCAGCTCGTCCGGGACGGATCGTTTGCCCCAGCATTTT. Translated, it gives CASSSSGTDRLPQHF. The chain recombines TRBV7-3 with TRBJ1-5, with D possibly being TRBD1 (5 bases). Trimming removed 4 bases at V and 9 bases at J, with 19 bases between. The CDR3 spans 15 residues. The germline CDR1 and CDR2 sequences are SGHTA and FQGTGA.

This rearrangement joins TRBV28 to TRBJ2-7; tentative D call: TRBD2 (6 bases). The V end lost 2 bases, the J end lost 6 bases, and 17 bases lay between the germline ends. CDR3 length: 15 amino acids. The germline V gene has CDR1 MDHEN and CDR2 SYDVKM. Here the CDR3 reads CASSLEEGFVLEQYF. In DNA, the CDR3 is TGTGCCAGCAGTTTAGAGGAGGGATTCGTGCTCGAGCAGTACTTC.

This clonotype was observed many times. The rearrangement links TRBV7-2 to TRBJ2-7; the D gene is possibly TRBD2 (6 bases). The CDR3 is 15 residues long. The V end was cut by 5 bases, the J end by 6 bases, with 20 bases between. CDR1 SGHTA and CDR2 FQGNSA come from the germline V gene. The CDR3 region has the DNA TGTGCCAGCAGCCCCGGGACTTTCCTCGGGTCCGAGCAGTACTTC. Its translation is CASSPGTFLGSEQYF.

This clonotype was picked up one time. The chain links TRBV2 to TRBJ1-2; 7 bases agree with TRBD1. Germline trimming cut 6 bases from V and 7 bases from J; bases unmatched to any gene: 14. The CDR3 is 15 amino acids. CDR1 and CDR2 from the germline V gene are SNHLY and FYNNEI. CDR3: CASSHDRETGSGYTF. DNA for the CDR3: TGTGCCAGCAGCCACGACAGGGAGACAGGGTCTGGCTACACCTTC.

This clonotype has at least ten counts. The chain uses TRBV7-9 and TRBJ2-7; 10 nucleotides agree with TRBD1. With V trimmed by 2 bases and J by 5 bases, 9 bases remained unmatched. From germline, CDR1 is SEHNR and CDR2 FQNEAQ (reference sequence). This CDR3 has 16 residues. CDR3 sequence reads: CASSLTAGTGENEQYF. The DNA for the CDR3 is TGTGCCAGCAGCTTAACCGCCGGGACAGGGGAAAACGAGCAGTACTTC. The full variable domain, completed using reference TRBV7-9 and TRBJ2-7, is DTGVSQNPRHKITKRGQNVTFRCDPISEHNRLYWYRQTLGQGPEFLTYFQNEAQLEKSRLLSDRFSAERPKGSFSTLEIQRTEQGDSAMYLCASSLTAGTGENEQYFGPGTRLTVT.

The rearrangement uses TRBV24-1 and TRBJ2-7, with TRBD1 matching over 8 bases. After removal of 2 bases from V and 3 bases from J, the junction contained 17 bases not matched to a gene. Germline values: CDR1 KGHDR, CDR2 SFDVKD. This CDR3 is built from 19 residues. The DNA of the CDR3 is TGTGCCACCAGTGATTCTGGCAGCCGGGCCGGGACAGGAGACTACGAGCAGTACTTC. Residues: CATSDSGSRAGTGDYEQYF.

The V and J genes are TRBV7-6 and TRBJ2-5; weak D call: TRBD1 (6 bases). The J call may not be correct, given that the DNA end is closer to TRBJ2-7. The CDR3 is 15 amino acids. The germline CDR1 and CDR2 sequences are SGHVS and FNYEAQ. The CDR3 protein is CASSLDPTGTDEQYF. CDR3 bases: TGTGCCAGCAGCTTAGATCCGACAGGTACTGACGAGCAGTACTTC.

This clonotype occurred many times. The genes are TRBV19 and TRBJ1-1, with D possibly being TRBD1 (5 bases). Germline V gives CDR1 LNHDA, CDR2 SQIVND (reference sequence). Trimming cost V 6 bases and J 3 bases, with 11 bases left between them. The CDR3 is 13 amino acids. CDR3 amino acids: CASSAGWDTEAFF. CDR3 DNA: TGTGCCAGTAGCGCAGGGTGGGACACTGAAGCTTTCTTT.

This clonotype was found many times. This chain links TRBV11-1 with TRBJ2-7; 14 bases are a match to TRBD2. Trimming cost V 4 bases and J 7 bases; bases outside gene matches: 6. The CDR3 runs 15 residues. The germline V gene encodes CDR1 SGHAT and CDR2 FQDESV (reference sequence). CDR3 in DNA: TGTGCCAGCAGCTCTGGGACTAGCGGGAGAGAGGAGCAGTACTTC. This translates into CASSSGTSGREEQYF.

This clonotype was seen a handful of times. J is TRBJ2-7 and V is TRBV4-3; tentative D call: TRBD2 (6 bases). Germline V CDR1 and CDR2: LGHNA, YSLEER. The CDR3 sequence is 14 residues long. Trimming took off 1 base at V and 3 bases at J, with 10 bases between the two ends. This CDR3 reads CASSQALGGYEQYF. The CDR3 nucleotides are TGCGCCAGCAGCCAAGCCCTGGGAGGCTACGAGCAGTACTTC.

This clonotype came up many times. This chain joins TRBV7-9 and TRBJ2-5; D remains unclear. The ends were cut back, 1 base at V and 3 bases at J, with 3 bases in the middle. Germline V gene data show CDR1 as SEHNR and CDR2 as FQNEAQ (reference sequence). CDR3 length: 12 amino acids. Here the CDR3 DNA reads TGTGCCAGCAGCTTAGGAGAAGAGACCCAGTACTTC. Encoded protein: CASSLGEETQYF.

This clonotype has a count of ten or more. The chain is built from TRBV5-6 and TRBJ1-5; tentative D call: TRBD1 (5 bases). Germline CDR1 SGHDT, CDR2 YYEEEE. The CDR3 totals 14 residues. Trimming removed 0 bases at V and 6 bases at J, with 10 bases between. CDR3 loop: CASSLAGERQPQHF. The CDR3 coding sequence is TGTGCCAGCAGCTTGGCGGGGGAGCGTCAGCCCCAGCATTTT.

This clonotype was counted once. The chain is built from TRBV11-2 and TRBJ2-7, with D tentatively TRBD2 (5 bases). Germline V gene lookup returns CDR1 SGHAT and CDR2 FQNNGV. Trimming left V 5 bases short and J 1 base short, with 21 bases between. CDR3 size: 17 residues. The CDR3 reads CASSPSGLWPGSYEQYF. DNA for the CDR3: TGTGCCAGCAGCCCTAGTGGGTTGTGGCCGGGGTCCTACGAGCAGTACTTC. Complete variable domain (other parts from reference TRBV11-2 and TRBJ2-7): EAGVAQSPRYKIIEKRQSVAFWCNPISGHATLYWYQQILGQGPKLLIQFQNNGVVDDSQLPKDRFSAERLKGVDSTLKIQPAKLEDSAVYLCASSPSGLWPGSYEQYFGPGTRLTVT.

Note on this clonotype: It may be a read error: a sequence one base away is much more abundant. V gene TRBV12-3 or TRBV12-4 combines with J gene TRBJ1-2, with D possibly TRBD1 on 6 matching bases. The CDR3 totals 13 residues. CDR3: CASKTGAGESRRF. The CDR3 DNA sequence: TGTGCCAGCAAGACGGGGGCCGGCGAGTCTCGGCGCTTC.

This clonotype appeared many times. This chain links TRBV7-2 with TRBJ2-5, with 8 bases lining up with TRBD1. Per the germline V gene, CDR1 is SGHTA and CDR2 is FQGNSA. The trim removed 3 bases at V and 1 base at J, leaving 7 bases unmatched. CDR3 size: 16 residues. CDR3 DNA sequence: TGTGCCAGCAGCTTGTCCGGGACAGGTGGCCAAGAGACCCAGTACTTC. Translating gives CASSLSGTGGQETQYF.

This clonotype was found many times. The J gene is TRBJ2-7, the V gene TRBV7-2; 9 nucleotides agree with TRBD1. This CDR3 has 15 residues. Per germline, CDR1 SGHTA and CDR2 FQGNSA. The ends lost 2 bases at V and 1 base at J; junction bases unmatched: 3. CDR3 coding DNA: TGTGCCAGCAGCTTATGGGGACAGGGTTCCTACGAGCAGTACTTC. This translates into CASSLWGQGSYEQYF. The variable domain in full, completed from reference TRBV7-2 and TRBJ2-7, reads GAGVSQSPSNKVTEKGKDVELRCDPISGHTALYWYRQSLGQGLEFLIYFQGNSAPDKSGLPSDRFSAERTGGSVSTLTIQRTQQEDSAVYLCASSLWGQGSYEQYFGPGTRLTVT.

This clonotype was picked up one time. One end of the junction fails to match germline, which may point to a read error. The rearrangement joins TRBV5-1 to TRBJ2-5, with 10 positions matching TRBD1. Germline V gene data show CDR1 as SGHRS and CDR2 as YFSETQ. The length of the CDR3 is 17 residues. The CDR3 region has the DNA TGTGCCAGCAGCAGGGGGGGACAGGGGTCTTTACGAGAGACCCAGTACTTC. Protein: CASSRGGQGSLRETQYF.

This clonotype was seen just once. J is TRBJ2-2 and V is TRBV11-2; no firm D call. This CDR3 is built from 14 residues. Germline V gene data show CDR1 as SGHAT and CDR2 as FQNNGV. The ends were cut back, 0 bases at V and 4 bases at J, with 6 bases in the middle. CDR3 nucleotide sequence: TGTGCCAGCAGCTTAGAAAGGAGCACCGGGGAGCTGTTTTTT. This sequence encodes CASSLERSTGELFF.

This clonotype has more than one count but fewer than ten. The V call is TRBV7-8, the J call TRBJ2-7, with 8 bases matching TRBD2. The CDR3 totals 20 residues. From germline, CDR1 is SGHVS and CDR2 FQNEAQ. The ends lost 0 bases at V and 2 bases at J; junction bases unmatched: 18. Here the CDR3 DNA reads TGTGCCAGCAGCTTAGCGGTTTTTTCCCAATTAGCGGGGAAAACCTACGAGCAGTACTTC. Amino acid sequence: CASSLAVFSQLAGKTYEQYF.

This clonotype was seen at least ten times. This sequence joins TRBV29-1 and TRBJ1-4; TRBD1 matches 11 bases. Germline trimming cut 6 bases from V and 8 bases from J; bases unmatched to any gene: 5. The length of the CDR3 is 13 residues. Germline V lookup: CDR1 SQVTM, CDR2 ANQGSEA. The CDR3 protein is CSVPGTGGEKLFF. CDR3 nucleotides: TGCAGCGTCCCGGGGACAGGGGGAGAAAAACTGTTTTTT.

This rearrangement joins TRBV7-2 to TRBJ1-6; D unclear. The CDR3 is made up of 16 amino acids. Between the trimmed V and J ends, which lost 5 bases and 10 bases, there was a span of 21 bases. Germline assignment: CDR1 SGHTA and CDR2 FQGNSA. This chain's CDR3 is CASSPGGQAISSPLHF. CDR3 nucleotides: TGTGCCAGCAGCCCGGGCGGGCAGGCCATCTCATCACCCCTCCACTTT.

This rearrangement joins TRBV3-1 to TRBJ1-3; unclear D gene. The length of the CDR3 is 15 residues. CDR1 and CDR2 (germline): LGHDT, YNNKEL (reference sequence). Trimming left V 2 bases short and J 3 bases short, with 11 bases between. The CDR3 is CASSQSERSGNTIYF. The CDR3 DNA reads TGTGCCAGCAGCCAATCGGAGAGAAGTGGAAACACCATATATTTT.

This clonotype was picked up many times. This rearrangement joins TRBV6-5 to TRBJ1-5, with D hard to call. V lost 7 bases to trimming and J lost 0 bases, with 13 bases between them. In germline, CDR1 is MNHEY, CDR2 SVGAGI. This CDR3 has 15 residues. The CDR3 DNA follows: TGTGCCAGCACGGTGAAGAATTATAGCAATCAGCCCCAGCATTTT. Its protein is CASTVKNYSNQPQHF.

This clonotype was detected many times. This chain uses TRBV5-4 with TRBJ2-5; the match to TRBD1 covers 8 bases. There are 15 residues in the CDR3. The trim removed 3 bases at V and 4 bases at J, leaving 8 bases unmatched. CDR1 is SGHNT, CDR2 YYREEE, per germline (reference sequence). The CDR3 nucleotides read TGTGCCAGCAGCTCACGACAGGGGTTATCAGAGACCCAGTACTTC. This codes for CASSSRQGLSETQYF. Supplemented by reference TRBV5-4 and TRBJ2-5, the full variable domain reads ETGVTQSPTHLIKTRGQQVTLRCSSQSGHNTVSWYQQALGQGPQFIFQYYREEENGRGNFPPRFSGLQFPNYSSELNVNALELDDSALYLCASSSRQGLSETQYFGPGTRLLVL.